The 21 T cell receptor beta chains presented below share a single source sample, sequenced in a study of T cells in Graves' hyperthyroidism and ophthalmopathy. Authors of the study amplified TCR beta CDR3 regions from RNA transcripts. When the TCR CDR3 underwent first-round RT-PCR, the HTBI primer set was used. Each CDR3 protein gets one entry after TCRdb re-called the multiplex PCR reads with MiXCR. The table lists hundreds of thousands of distinct CDR3 sequences, 15% to 20% of them singletons. Sequencing was carried out using blood. The receptors were sampled from a woman in her late teens or twenties with Graves' ophthalmopathy.

This clonotype was found many times. The chain carries TRBV15 and TRBJ2-3; TRBD2 agrees at 9 bases. The CDR3 has 17 amino acids. Germline CDR1 LNHNV, CDR2 YYDKDF (reference sequence). V gave up 0 bases and J gave up 2 bases; unmatched junction bases: 6. As DNA, the CDR3 is TGTGCCACCAGCAGAGATTCGAGGACTAGCGCCACAGATACGCAGTATTTT. The encoded protein is CATSRDSRTSATDTQYF.

This clonotype appeared a few times. This could be a read error, since a much larger clone is one nucleotide away. The rearrangement joins TRBV16 to TRBJ1-1; the D gene is possibly TRBD1 (6 bases). CDR1 and CDR2 from the germline V gene are KGHSY and FQNENV. CDR3 size: 15 residues. The CDR3 DNA follows: TGTGCCTGCAGCCTATCGGGGGGGCGCAACACTGAAGCTTTCTTT. Its protein product is CACSLSGGRNTEAFF.

This clonotype was detected ten times or more. The genes are TRBV5-8 and TRBJ1-2, with a tentative D call TRBD1 (6 bases). CDR1 is SGHTS, CDR2 YDEGEE, per germline. The CDR3 has 13 amino acids. The V end was cut by 1 base, the J end by 6 bases, with 10 bases between. CDR3 coding DNA: TGTGCCAGCAGCTTGACAGGGTCGGATGGCTACACCTTC. This gives the protein CASSLTGSDGYTF.

This clonotype was observed many times. DNA of the CDR3: TGTGCCAGCAGTTTGAGGGGTCCACTAGGGAATGAGCAGTTCTTC. The encoded protein is CASSLRGPLGNEQFF. This chain links TRBV28 with TRBJ2-1, with D perhaps given as TRBD1 or TRBD2 (5 bases each). The V end was cut by 3 bases, the J end by 7 bases, with 16 bases between. In germline, CDR1 is MDHEN, CDR2 SYDVKM. This CDR3 spans 15 amino acids.

In this sample, this clonotype turned up many times. The chain is built from TRBV10-2 and TRBJ2-7; 8 bases align to TRBD2. The germline V gene has CDR1 WSHSY and CDR2 SAAADI. This CDR3 contains 14 residues. J was trimmed by 1 base and V by 5 bases; bases with no gene match: 4. In nucleotides, the CDR3 is TGCGCCAGCAGTAGCGGGGGCCGTTCCTACGAGCAGTACTTC. Protein: CASSSGGRSYEQYF.

This clonotype has a count of ten or more. The chain combines TRBV5-5 with TRBJ1-1, with no clear D. Per germline, CDR1 SGHKS and CDR2 YYEKEE (reference sequence). Trimming removed 4 bases at V and 6 bases at J, with 19 bases between. The CDR3 spans 15 residues. Here the CDR3 reads CASSPRTAYMPEAFF. CDR3 nucleotides: TGTGCCAGCAGCCCGAGGACGGCCTACATGCCTGAAGCTTTCTTT.

This clonotype was seen many times. The chain joins TRBV6-1 to TRBJ1-2; TRBD1 matches 8 bases. The germline V gene encodes CDR1 MNHNS and CDR2 SASEGT. J lost 2 bases, V lost 6 bases, and 17 bases had no gene match. This CDR3 is built from 18 residues. The CDR3 sequence: CASSPSSRDRFSNYGYTF. CDR3 DNA sequence: TGTGCCAGCAGCCCCTCGTCCCGGGACAGGTTCTCCAACTATGGCTACACCTTC.

V and J are TRBV11-1 and TRBJ2-1; D is possibly TRBD2 (7 bases). V was clipped by 10 bases and J by 4 bases, with 20 bases between them. CDR1 SGHAT and CDR2 FQDESV come from the germline V gene (reference sequence). CDR3 length: 15 amino acids. CDR3 sequence (DNA): TGTGCCACTGGGGGGGGCCAGGTCTGGTACAATGAGCAGTTCTTC. It specifies CATGGGQVWYNEQFF.

This clonotype was observed at least ten times. The chain couples TRBV6-5 to TRBJ1-2, with D perhaps matching TRBD1 (5 bases). Germline V lookup: CDR1 MNHEY, CDR2 SVGAGI. V dropped 2 bases and J dropped 7 bases, with 11 bases sitting between them. This CDR3 has 13 amino acids. Here the CDR3 reads CASSYGQGTGYTF. The DNA for the CDR3 is TGTGCCAGCAGTTACGGCCAGGGAACTGGCTACACCTTC.

The V gene is TRBV9, the J gene TRBJ2-7, with D perhaps being TRBD1 or TRBD2 (5 bases each). Germline V gene data show CDR1 as SGDLS and CDR2 as YYNGEE. The CDR3 spans 17 residues. Trimming removed 0 bases at V and 2 bases at J, with 18 bases between. The CDR3 reads CASSVETGTANPYEQYF. The CDR3 nucleotides are TGTGCCAGCAGCGTAGAGACCGGGACGGCGAACCCCTACGAGCAGTACTTC. Full variable domain (outside the CDR3, taken from reference TRBV9 and TRBJ2-7): DSGVTQTPKHLITATGQRVTLRCSPRSGDLSVYWYQQSLDQGLQFLIQYYNGEERAKGNILERFSAQQFPDLHSELNLSSLELGDSALYFCASSVETGTANPYEQYFGPGTRLTVT.

At least ten counts were recorded for this clonotype. In this CDR3 the conserved last residue, phenylalanine or tryptophan, is missing, so a read error is likely. This chain joins TRBV20-1 and TRBJ1-6; 8 nucleotides match TRBD1. Germline V gene lookup returns CDR1 DFQATT and CDR2 SNEGSKA (reference sequence). The CDR3 length is 13 residues. The V gene end was trimmed by 6 bases and the J gene end by 7 bases; junction bases not matched to a gene: 5. The CDR3 DNA is TGCAGTGCAGGGACAGGTGGAAATTCACCCCTCCACCTT. Its protein is CSAGTGGNSPLHL.

This chain joins TRBV6-2 or TRBV6-3 and TRBJ2-3, with TRBD2 matching over 10 bases. The germline CDR1 and CDR2 sequences are MNHEY and SVGEGT. CDR3 length equals 15 residues. Unmatched junction bases numbered 1, after V lost 0 bases and J lost 4 bases. CDR3 residues: CASSYSGLASDTQYF. In DNA, the CDR3 is TGTGCCAGCAGTTACTCGGGACTAGCGTCAGATACGCAGTATTTT.

This clonotype was recorded many times. The CDR3 bases are TGTGCCAGTAGTATGAGGCCTTCTAGCACAGATACGCAGTATTTT. Translation gives CASSMRPSSTDTQYF. The V and J genes are TRBV19 and TRBJ2-3; the D is unclear. This CDR3 spans 15 amino acids. Deletions cut 3 bases from V and 0 bases from J, with 10 bases between. Looked up from germline, CDR1 is LNHDA and CDR2 is SQIVND (reference sequence).

Ten or more counts support this clonotype. V gene TRBV12-3 or TRBV12-4 combines with J gene TRBJ2-2; tentatively, D is TRBD2 (5 bases). The CDR3 length is 17 residues. The V end was cut by 3 bases, the J end by 2 bases, with 16 bases between. As DNA, the CDR3 is TGTGCCAGCAGTTTTATAGCAAGCGGTGAAAACACCGGGGAGCTGTTTTTT. Amino acid sequence: CASSFIASGENTGELFF.

Turning to this clonotype: A much larger clone differs from this one at a single base, so this may be a read error. J is TRBJ2-3 and V is TRBV27; the D gene is possibly TRBD2 (6 bases). V lost 5 bases to trimming and J lost 3 bases, with 12 bases between them. This CDR3 has 14 amino acids. Germline assignment: CDR1 MNHEY and CDR2 SMNVEV (reference sequence). CDR3 DNA sequence: TGTGCCAGCAGTCGCGGGGCTAAGACAGATACGCAGTATTTT. Translating gives CASSRGAKTDTQYF.

This clonotype was counted many times. The chain recombines TRBV20-1 with TRBJ2-7; perhaps TRBD2 as D (5 bases). The CDR3 length is 14 residues. Trimming took off 0 bases at V and 2 bases at J, with 11 bases between the two ends. Germline CDR1 reads DFQATT; CDR2 reads SNEGSKA (reference sequence). CDR3 region: CSARDSLATYEQYF. CDR3 DNA: TGCAGTGCTAGAGATTCCCTAGCCACCTACGAGCAGTACTTC.

This clonotype was found many times. The chain employs TRBV24-1 and TRBJ2-2; a weak D match, TRBD2 (5 bases). This CDR3 has 14 residues. V shed 4 bases and J shed 4 bases, with 9 bases lying between them. CDR1 KGHDR and CDR2 SFDVKD come from the germline V gene. CDR3 sequence reads: CATSESGSTGELFF. The CDR3 coding sequence is TGTGCCACCAGTGAATCGGGATCCACCGGGGAGCTGTTTTTT.

This clonotype has a count of ten or more. This rearrangement joins TRBV4-1 to TRBJ2-7, with 8 nucleotides matching TRBD1. V dropped 6 bases and J dropped 2; count of bases not matched to a gene: 18. The germline CDR1 and CDR2 sequences are MGHRA and YSYEKL. This CDR3 is built from 18 residues. CDR3 nucleotides: TGCGCCAGCAGGGCGGTTTTTGTTCGGGACAGGTATCCCTACGAGCAGTACTTC. Translation: CASRAVFVRDRYPYEQYF.

The table lists this clonotype with a few counts. V usage is TRBV9 and J usage is TRBJ2-7; D assignment may be TRBD1 or TRBD2 (5 bases each). The CDR3 contains 15 residues. V lost 2 bases and J lost 0, with 12 bases in between. Germline CDR1 is SGDLS and CDR2 is YYNGEE. The CDR3 DNA sequence: TGTGCCAGCAGCGTCGATCCAGGGAGCTCCTACGAGCAGTACTTC. Residues: CASSVDPGSSYEQYF.

At least ten counts were recorded for this clonotype. The chain carries TRBV28 and TRBJ2-1; 13 nucleotides match TRBD2. There are 17 residues in the CDR3. CDR1 is MDHEN and CDR2 is SYDVKM in the germline V gene. V dropped 5 bases and J dropped 8; count of bases not matched to a gene: 12. CDR3 sequence: CASSTRLGLAGIHEQFF. The CDR3 nucleotides read TGTGCCAGCAGTACACGCCTGGGACTAGCGGGAATCCATGAGCAGTTCTTC.

This clonotype was seen ten or more times. The chain joins TRBV4-1 to TRBJ2-5; no definite D call. V lost 4 bases and J lost 7, with 19 bases in between. Germline V gene lookup returns CDR1 MGHRA and CDR2 YSYEKL. The CDR3 contains 15 residues. CDR3 region: CASSPPGQLPRTQYF. CDR3 nucleotide sequence: TGCGCCAGCAGCCCGCCCGGCCAGTTGCCTCGGACCCAGTACTTC.